This T cell receptor (beta chain) was observed in a study of identical twins. The CDR3 extends over 14 amino acids. CDR1 DFQATT and CDR2 SNEGSKA come from the germline V gene (reference sequence). Losses at the gene ends were 4 bases for V and 7 bases for J; bases not matched to a gene: 7. TCRdb analysed the 5' RACE reads with MiXCR anew, one entry per CDR3 protein. The sample carries 540,000 or so distinct CDR3 sequences, more than 20% recorded once. Study-wide findings and caveats: With abundant cord blood beta clonotypes, insertions were fewer; memory repertoires showed no such pattern.

This clonotype was observed a few times. The antigen is unknown. The data also belong to a second study, concerning yellow fever vaccine responses in identical twins.

This chain connects TRBV20-1 to TRBJ2-2, with 9 positions matching TRBD2. This clonotype originated in a woman aged 18-29 years in good health. Sequencing was carried out using CD4+ T cells sorted from blood. The CDR3 DNA reads TGCAGTGCTAAGGGACTAGCTCTTAGCGGGGAGCTGTTTTTT. This encodes CSAKGLALSGELFF.